The following is a T cell receptor (beta chain) sequence with its context. The antigen is unknown. The data derive from a study of T cells after yellow fever vaccination. Points from the study as a whole: A small proportion of clonotypes was detected in both the CD4 and CD8 compartments. One caveat is that FACS-sorted repertoires could contain abundant clonotypes contaminating from the bulk population. Most primary-vaccination clones recurred post-booster (around 95% CD4, roughly 87% CD8).

CDR3 length: 15 amino acids. V lost 3 bases and J lost 0, with 11 bases in between. TCRdb independently ran MiXCR on the 5' RACE reads; one entry per CDR3 protein. This table has roughly 500,000 distinct CDR3 sequences, about a fifth appearing once. This TCR was recovered from a man aged 25-45 years who received the YFV17D yellow fever vaccine. This specimen consisted of PBMCs, obtained 15 days after the yellow fever booster vaccination. The chain combines TRBV12-3 or TRBV12-4 with TRBJ1-2; maybe TRBD1 (6 bases). The CDR3 loop is CASSFLGGANYGYTF. In DNA, the CDR3 is TGTGCCAGCAGTTTCTTAGGGGGAGCTAACTATGGCTACACCTTC.